The next 30 T cell receptor beta chains were all read from a single sample in a study of blood T cell repertoires in COVID-19. The protocol was immunoSEQ multiplex PCR, while the TCRdb copy is restricted to in-frame clones and leaves out a portion. The table includes a few hundred thousand clones, over 75% detected once. The source material was PBMCs or T cells enriched from blood (not recorded which). The receptors here all came from a woman aged 25 to 39 who had recovered from COVID-19.

The V call is TRBV25-1, the J call TRBJ2-7; 9 bases are a match to TRBD1. This CDR3 region has 14 residues. The germline gives CDR1 MGHDK, CDR2 SYGVNS. After removal of 5 bases from V and 3 bases from J, the junction contained 5 bases not matched to a gene. The CDR3 is CASSIGTGYYEQYF. The DNA for the CDR3 is TGTGCCAGCAGTATCGGGACAGGGTACTACGAGCAGTACTTC.

The chain has TRBV9 and TRBJ1-3, with 8 bases matching TRBD1. V gave up 4 bases and J gave up 0 bases; unmatched junction bases: 6. Germline V lookup: CDR1 SGDLS, CDR2 YYNGEE. The CDR3 is 16 amino acids. CDR3 region: CASSTYRGTSGNTIYF. CDR3 DNA sequence: TGTGCCAGCAGCACTTACAGGGGGACCTCTGGAAACACCATATATTTT.

The gene calls are TRBV5-1 and TRBJ2-1; 11 bases match TRBD2. Unmatched junction bases numbered 10, after V lost 6 bases and J lost 5 bases. This CDR3 has 16 amino acids. Germline CDR1 reads SGHRS; CDR2 reads YFSETQ. CDR3 protein: CASTAPTSGGHNEQFF. The CDR3 bases are TGCGCCAGCACCGCCCCTACTAGCGGGGGACACAATGAGCAGTTCTTC. The full variable domain, completed using reference TRBV5-1 and TRBJ2-1, is KAGVTQTPRYLIKTRGQQVTLSCSPISGHRSVSWYQQTPGQGLQFLFEYFSETQRNKGNFPGRFSGRQFSNSRSEMNVSTLELGDSALYLCASTAPTSGGHNEQFFGPGTRLTVL.

The genes are TRBV9 and TRBJ2-3; no definite D call. The CDR3 totals 13 residues. V was shortened by 0 bases and J by 1 base, with 3 bases between the two germline ends. Per the germline V gene, CDR1 is SGDLS and CDR2 is YYNGEE. CDR3 coding DNA: TGTGCCAGCAGCGTAGGAGGCACAGATACGCAGTATTTT. Translation: CASSVGGTDTQYF.

The chain uses TRBV3-1 (or the pseudogene TRBV3-2) and TRBJ1-1; D gene uncertain. Per the germline V gene, CDR1 is LGHDT and CDR2 is YNNKEL (reference sequence). Trimming removed 1 base at V and 5 bases at J, with 23 bases between. This CDR3 is built from 18 residues. In DNA, the CDR3 is TGTGCCAGCAGCCAAGTGGGTGGCGGGGAGGGAGGATGGACTGAAGCTTTCTTT. It codes for CASSQVGGGEGGWTEAFF.

The gene calls are TRBV11-2 and TRBJ2-5, with 9 nucleotides matching TRBD1. From germline, CDR1 is SGHAT and CDR2 FQNNGV. CDR3 length: 15 amino acids. With 4 bases clipped from V and 0 bases from J, the junction kept 3 bases outside the gene matches. The CDR3 protein is CASSSHRGHQETQYF. As DNA, the CDR3 is TGTGCCAGCAGCTCCCACAGGGGGCACCAAGAGACCCAGTACTTC. Full variable domain (missing parts from reference TRBV11-2 and TRBJ2-5): EAGVAQSPRYKIIEKRQSVAFWCNPISGHATLYWYQQILGQGPKLLIQFQNNGVVDDSQLPKDRFSAERLKGVDSTLKIQPAKLEDSAVYLCASSSHRGHQETQYFGPGTRLLVL.

The chain recombines TRBV7-2 with TRBJ1-1; 7 positions agree with TRBD1. The CDR3 extends over 16 amino acids. V trimming: 1 base; J trimming: 2 bases; junction bases outside the gene matches: 7. Per the germline V gene, CDR1 is SGHTA and CDR2 is FQGNSA. CDR3 DNA sequence: TGTGCCAGCAGCTTAGTAGGGGCAGGGGGTAACACTGAAGCTTTCTTT. It is translated as CASSLVGAGGNTEAFF.

V gene TRBV30 combines with J gene TRBJ1-3; D not resolved. The CDR3 has 16 amino acids. Trimming cost V 6 bases and J 0 bases, with 18 bases left between them. Germline CDR1 is GTSNPN and CDR2 is SVGIG (reference sequence). The CDR3 DNA sequence: TGTGCCTGCATCCCATGGGCGGGGAGCTCTGGAAACACCATATATTTT. It encodes CACIPWAGSSGNTIYF. Supplemented by reference TRBV30 and TRBJ1-3, the full variable domain reads SQTIHQWPATLVQPVGSPLSLECTVEGTSNPNLYWYRQAAGRGLQLLFYSVGIGQISSEVPQNLSASRPQDRQFILSSKKLLLSDSGFYLCACIPWAGSSGNTIYFGEGSWLTVV.

This clone was recorded once. CDR3 residues: CASSLDSHGQLFF. CDR3 in DNA: TGCGCCAGCAGCTTGGATTCACATGGGCAACTGTTTTTT. The genes are TRBV5-1 and TRBJ1-4; D not resolved. The CDR3 runs 13 residues. Deletions cut 0 bases from V and 12 bases from J, with 12 bases between. In germline, CDR1 is SGHRS, CDR2 YFSETQ.

V and J are TRBV19 and TRBJ1-1; D not certain. This CDR3 is built from 14 residues. Between the trimmed V and J ends, which lost 7 bases and 5 bases, there was a span of 17 bases. The germline CDR1 and CDR2 sequences are LNHDA and SQIVND (reference sequence). CDR3: CASISAPGETEAFF. The CDR3 bases are TGTGCCAGTATAAGTGCACCCGGAGAGACTGAAGCTTTCTTT.

This rearrangement joins TRBV7-3 to TRBJ2-3, with TRBD2 matching 11 bases. The CDR3 is 15 amino acids. CDR1 is SGHTA, CDR2 FQGTGA, per germline. J gave up 2 bases and V 6 bases, and 4 bases lay outside the gene matches. The CDR3 sequence: CASSPGLAATDTQYF. The CDR3 nucleotides are TGTGCCAGCAGTCCGGGACTAGCGGCCACAGATACGCAGTATTTT. The variable domain in full, with the rest retrieved from reference TRBV7-3 and TRBJ2-3, is GAGVSQTPSNKVTEKGKYVELRCDPISGHTALYWYRQSLGQGPEFLIYFQGTGAADDSGLPNDRFFAVRPEGSVSTLKIQRTERGDSAVYLCASSPGLAATDTQYFGPGTRLTVL.

V usage is TRBV7-2 and J usage is TRBJ1-4; TRBD1 matches at 7 bases. CDR3 length equals 13 residues. Germline CDR1 reads SGHTA; CDR2 reads FQGNSA. V shed 8 bases, J shed 8 bases, and the junction held 8 bases outside the gene matches. This CDR3 is CASSDRTEEKLFF. CDR3 DNA: TGTGCCAGCTCGGACAGGACTGAAGAAAAACTGTTTTTT.

V and J are TRBV29-1 and TRBJ1-2; D perhaps matches TRBD1 (6 bases). Between the trimmed V and J ends, which lost 3 bases and 8 bases, there was a span of 13 bases. CDR3 length: 12 amino acids. Germline loops: CDR1 SQVTM, CDR2 ANQGSEA. The CDR3 spells CSVENRVKGYTF. As DNA, the CDR3 is TGCAGCGTTGAGAACAGGGTTAAGGGCTACACCTTC.

This rearrangement joins TRBV28 to TRBJ1-2; the match to TRBD1 covers 7 bases. The CDR3 loop spans 17 amino acids. Germline V gene sequence: CDR1 MDHEN, CDR2 SYDVKM. The V and J ends lost 5 bases and 0 bases, in that order; junction bases with no gene match: 12. The CDR3 DNA is TGTGCCAGCAGTAAGGACAGGACCGTCCTAGCTAACTATGGCTACACCTTC. This translates into CASSKDRTVLANYGYTF.

The chain is built from TRBV5-8 and TRBJ1-2, with unresolved D. Trimming pared 1 base from V and 2 bases from J, leaving 9 bases between. This CDR3 has 14 residues. Germline-derived CDR1 and CDR2 are SGHTS and YDEGEE. CDR3 nucleotide sequence: TGTGCCAGCAGCTTGCTTCGAGGGAACTATGGCTACACCTTC. It specifies CASSLLRGNYGYTF.

To note about this clone: Additional DNA sequences in this sample encode the identical CDR3. The V gene is TRBV27, the J gene TRBJ1-5; TRBD1 might be the D (5 bases). Per the germline V gene, CDR1 is MNHEY and CDR2 is SMNVEV (reference sequence). There are 13 residues in the CDR3. V lost 3 bases, J lost 5 bases, and 8 bases lay in between. The CDR3 nucleotides read TGTGCCAGCAGTTTCCAGGGCGATCAGCCCCAGCATTTT. Protein sequence: CASSFQGDQPQHF.

V usage is TRBV11-2 and J usage is TRBJ2-3; D gene uncertain. Trimming left V 2 bases short and J 4 bases short, with 10 bases between. In germline, CDR1 is SGHAT, CDR2 FQNNGV. CDR3 size: 14 residues. Written as DNA, the CDR3 is TGTGCCAGCAGCTTAATGTTACGGGCAGATACGCAGTATTTT. Its protein product is CASSLMLRADTQYF.

The chain carries TRBV28 and TRBJ2-5, with 9 bases lining up with TRBD1. Germline V CDR1 and CDR2: MDHEN, SYDVKM. The J segment lost 7 bases and the V segment lost 2 bases, leaving 8 bases of the junction unmatched. This CDR3 contains 15 residues. The CDR3 DNA is TGTGCCAGCAGTTTAGCCCACAGGGGGCGTGGGACCCAGTACTTC. Protein sequence: CASSLAHRGRGTQYF. Complete variable domain (other parts from reference TRBV28 and TRBJ2-5): DVKVTQSSRYLVKRTGEKVFLECVQDMDHENMFWYRQDPGLGLRLIYFSYDVKMKEKGDIPEGYSVSREKKERFSLILESASTNQTSMYLCASSLAHRGRGTQYFGPGTRLLVL.

V is TRBV30 and J is TRBJ1-3; no firm D call. The CDR3 runs to 14 residues. V gave up 5 bases and J gave up 4 bases, with 15 bases separating them. From germline, CDR1 is GTSNPN and CDR2 SVGIG (reference sequence). CDR3 protein: CAWSLRREGNTIYF. DNA of the CDR3: TGTGCCTGGTCCCTAAGGAGGGAGGGAAACACCATATATTTT. The variable domain in full, completed from reference TRBV30 and TRBJ1-3, reads SQTIHQWPATLVQPVGSPLSLECTVEGTSNPNLYWYRQAAGRGLQLLFYSVGIGQISSEVPQNLSASRPQDRQFILSSKKLLLSDSGFYLCAWSLRREGNTIYFGEGSWLTVV.

This chain uses TRBV6-5 with TRBJ1-4, with D perhaps matching TRBD1 (5 bases). Trimming removed 4 bases from V and 0 bases from J, with 12 bases in between. CDR1 is MNHEY, CDR2 SVGAGI, per germline. This CDR3 region has 16 residues. The CDR3 loop reads CASSSWGFPTNEKLFF. DNA of the CDR3: TGTGCCAGCAGTTCCTGGGGCTTCCCAACTAATGAAAAACTGTTTTTT.

The chain uses TRBV9 and TRBJ2-2; the match to TRBD1 covers 12 bases. V was clipped by 3 bases and J by 6 bases; unmatched bases: 3. CDR1 is SGDLS, CDR2 YYNGEE, per germline. CDR3 length equals 15 residues. This CDR3 reads CASSGRDRGPGELFF. The CDR3 DNA reads TGTGCCAGCAGCGGCCGGGACAGGGGGCCCGGGGAGCTGTTTTTT.

This clone was picked up a small number of times. V gene TRBV19 combines with J gene TRBJ1-1; 11 bases match TRBD1. Germline values: CDR1 LNHDA, CDR2 SQIVND (reference sequence). V shed 8 bases, J shed 4 bases, and the junction held 9 bases outside the gene matches. The CDR3 totals 15 residues. The CDR3 DNA follows: TGTGCCAGTCGGACAGGGGGCAATAGGCGCACTGAAGCTTTCTTT. It specifies CASRTGGNRRTEAFF.

CDR3 sequence (DNA): TGTGCCAGCAGCCTGGGTTGGAGGAATGGCTACACCTTC. This codes for CASSLGWRNGYTF. The J gene is TRBJ1-2, the V gene TRBV11-2, with D unclear. Germline CDR1 SGHAT, CDR2 FQNNGV. V gave up 5 bases and J gave up 6 bases, with 13 bases separating them. This CDR3 region has 13 residues.

This clone has a single count. The gene calls are TRBV7-9 and TRBJ2-1, with 8 nucleotides matching TRBD2. V lost 2 bases, J lost 8 bases, and 8 bases stayed unmatched. Germline lookup yields CDR1 SEHNR and CDR2 FQNEAQ (reference sequence). The CDR3 spans 15 residues. CDR3 bases: TGTGCCAGCAGCTTAAGTGGCAGTAGCGGGGATGAGCAGTTCTTC. Its protein is CASSLSGSSGDEQFF. The complete variable domain, with remaining parts taken from reference TRBV7-9 and TRBJ2-1, reads DTGVSQNPRHKITKRGQNVTFRCDPISEHNRLYWYRQTLGQGPEFLTYFQNEAQLEKSRLLSDRFSAERPKGSFSTLEIQRTEQGDSAMYLCASSLSGSSGDEQFFGPGTRLTVL.

The chain employs TRBV28 and TRBJ2-2, with a weak D call TRBD2 (5 bases). The V gene's germline CDR1 is MDHEN and CDR2 SYDVKM. This CDR3 comprises 14 residues. V was trimmed by 10 bases and J by 3 bases, leaving 15 bases between them. The CDR3 loop reads CATLWPGDTGELFF. CDR3 coding DNA: TGTGCCACCTTGTGGCCCGGGGACACCGGGGAGCTGTTTTTT.

The J gene is TRBJ2-1, the V gene TRBV27; 10 positions agree with TRBD2. This CDR3 spans 14 amino acids. The V gene's germline CDR1 is MNHEY and CDR2 SMNVEV (reference sequence). J lost 7 bases, V lost 4 bases, and 4 bases had no gene match. CDR3 sequence (DNA): TGTGCCAGCAGTTACCTAGCGGGAGAAAATGAGCAGTTCTTC. It specifies CASSYLAGENEQFF.

This rearrangement joins TRBV3-1 (or the pseudogene TRBV3-2) to TRBJ2-7; D gene ambiguous. The V end was cut by 8 bases, the J end by 3 bases, with 8 bases between. The CDR3 is 11 residues long. Germline lookup yields CDR1 LGHDT and CDR2 YNNKEL (reference sequence). This chain's CDR3 is CASSFGYEQYF. The CDR3 DNA follows: TGTGCCAGCTCCTTCGGCTACGAGCAGTACTTC.

The chain combines TRBV10-3 with TRBJ1-2; D uncertain. This CDR3 has 13 residues. The V gene's germline CDR1 is ENHRY and CDR2 SYGVKD. Trimming pared 10 bases from V and 1 base from J, leaving 13 bases between. The CDR3 is CATLIESNYGYTF. The CDR3 DNA sequence: TGTGCCACCCTGATAGAGAGTAACTATGGCTACACCTTC.

This clone appeared a few times. CDR3: CASSKGLGEKLFF. In DNA form, the CDR3 reads TGTGCCAGCAGCAAGGGACTCGGTGAAAAACTGTTTTTT. The gene calls are TRBV12-3 or TRBV12-4 and TRBJ1-4; tentatively, D is TRBD1 (5 bases). CDR3 size: 13 residues. Trimming shortened V by 6 bases and J by 7 bases, and 12 bases separated the two germline ends.

The chain links TRBV5-5 to TRBJ1-1; 10 positions match TRBD1. V dropped 3 bases and J dropped 5; count of bases not matched to a gene: 7. The germline gives CDR1 SGHKS, CDR2 YYEKEE (reference sequence). The CDR3 is made up of 15 amino acids. CDR3 DNA: TGTGCCAGCAGCTGGGGGGACAGGGGTTTGACTGAAGCTTTCTTT. This sequence encodes CASSWGDRGLTEAFF.